This TCR beta chain is drawn from a study of Graves' ophthalmopathy and Graves' hyperthyroidism (dated by TCRdb to the late 2010s). Regarding the research as a whole: Hyperthyroidism was defined as stable when no progression to ophthalmopathy occurred within 18 months of follow-up. TCR beta repertoire signatures were used to distinguish Graves' ophthalmopathy from Graves' hyperthyroidism and to predict progression to ophthalmopathy. In total, over 130 blood samples were TCR-sequenced: fewer than 50 ophthalmopathy, some 75 hyperthyroidism and about 17 hyperthyroidism-to-ophthalmopathy patients. An independent validation cohort comprised under 20 hyperthyroidism patients and 15 to 17 patients who later progressed from hyperthyroidism to ophthalmopathy. To explore V-J signatures that distinguish ophthalmopathy from hyperthyroidism, a discovery set of 100 patients was enrolled, made up of more than 40 with ophthalmopathy and 57 with stable hyperthyroidism. Once sampling was done, hyperthyroidism patients were given methimazole at a starting dose of 30 mg daily, while ophthalmopathy patients were given high-dose intravenous methylprednisolone. In five or six hyperthyroidism patients, T-cell repertoires of thyroid tissue and blood were compared.

The hyperthyroidism patients were 18 to 65 years old and newly diagnosed, with a disease duration of less than 2 months. Patients with other autoimmune diseases, uncontrolled infections, pregnancy or lactation were excluded from the study. Clinical symptoms, serum thyroxine, TRAb, thyroid ultrasound and orbital computed tomography were used for diagnosis. Total RNA was extracted with Trizol reagent and quality-checked on an Agilent 2100 Bioanalyzer. CDR1 and CDR2 (PRHDT, FYEKMQ) derive from the germline V gene (reference sequence). The cysteine opens and the phenylalanine closes a CDR3 of 15 amino acids. The sequence is cut down to CDR3 DNA, 45 bases in frame from base 1. Relative to germline, V is 1 base shorter and J is 2 bases shorter, with 12 bases between their ends. Overall study outcomes, separate from this receptor: No statistical method was used to set the sample size in advance, and the investigators knew which group each participant was assigned to. Most of the expanded thyroid clonotypes with a frequency above 0.001 were also detected in blood, and it was suggested that the thyroid immune response may be reflected by blood repertoires. In cross-validation, the 13-signature model distinguished ophthalmopathy from stable hyperthyroidism with approximately 88% sensitivity and about 84% specificity, and in the test set the corresponding values were roughly 80% and 76%. In validation, the model predicted ophthalmopathy progression with about 71% sensitivity and 72.22% specificity; 12 predicted patients were CT-confirmed with GO in a median of roughly 6.8 months.

The sample holds a few counts of this clonotype. Its specific antigen is unknown. No per-base quality is available; no much larger clone lies one base away. For repertoire sequencing, TCR beta CDR3 regions were amplified from RNA transcripts. The first round of RT-PCR was done with HTBI primers and the Qiagen OneStep RT-PCR kit, and was followed by a second round of multiplex PCR, then size selection and purification. Libraries were sequenced on an Illumina HiSeq2000 using paired-end 100 bp reads. The study's own analysis went as follows. SOAPnuke was used for read processing, and reads with adapters, uncalled bases, a mean Phred below 15, or no exact constant-primer or identifier match were discarded. High-quality paired reads were merged with COPE v1.2.5. Clonotypes were defined as unique nucleotide sequences and were aligned to IMGT TRB V, D and J references using MiTCR v1.1. The analysis was limited to V-J combinations with a frequency above 0.0001, which together covered just over 98% of the repertoires. For each V-J combination, a TCR clonal expansion and chaos score was defined as F50 clonal expansion divided by the chaos observed in the TCRdist matrix. Features were reduced by Welch's t-statistics and random forest to over 10 V-J combinations, which fed a naive Bayes classifier. The similarity between thyroid and blood repertoires was quantified using the Morisita-Horn index. The public sequencing data were trimmed at Q25 with fastp and processed into clonotypes with MiXCR by TCRdb, which kept only in-frame beta chains. CDR3 protein sequences are deduplicated, and each keeps its most common genes and DNA. It is TCRdb's table, rather than the study itself, that gives the V and J calls and clone size. This sample gives around 1.1 million distinct CDR3 sequences in total; 35% to 40% of them show up just once. Of the sample, around 10% falls within the top ten clones.

Sequenced sample: peripheral blood or thyroid tissue (not recorded which). The receptor was derived from an adult man with Graves' hyperthyroidism. The chain is encoded by TRBV13 joined to TRBJ2-7; a tentative D match to TRBD2 spans 6 bases. The CDR3 protein sequence reads: CASSLVGGDTYEQYF. The nucleotides are TGTGCCAGCAGCTTAGTCGGGGGAGACACCTACGAGCAGTACTTC.